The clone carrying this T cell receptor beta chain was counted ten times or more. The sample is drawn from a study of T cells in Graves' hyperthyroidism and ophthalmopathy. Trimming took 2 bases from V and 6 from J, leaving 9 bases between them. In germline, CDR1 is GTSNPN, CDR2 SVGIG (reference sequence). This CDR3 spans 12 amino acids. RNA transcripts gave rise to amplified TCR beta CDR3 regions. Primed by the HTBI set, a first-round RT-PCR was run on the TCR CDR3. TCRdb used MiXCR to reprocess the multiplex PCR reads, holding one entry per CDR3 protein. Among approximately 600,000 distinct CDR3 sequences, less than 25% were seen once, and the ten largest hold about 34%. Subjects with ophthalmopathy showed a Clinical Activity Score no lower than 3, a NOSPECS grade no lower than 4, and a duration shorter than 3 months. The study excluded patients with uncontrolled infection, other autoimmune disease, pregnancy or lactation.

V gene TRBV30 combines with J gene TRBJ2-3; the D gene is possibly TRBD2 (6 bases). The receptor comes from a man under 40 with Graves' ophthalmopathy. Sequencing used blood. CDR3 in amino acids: CAWSPSGDTQYF. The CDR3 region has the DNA TGTGCCTGGAGTCCAAGCGGGGATACGCAGTATTTT.